These T cell receptor beta chains were read from a single sample in a study of blood T cell repertoires in COVID-19. Assay: immunoSEQ multiplex PCR; the TCRdb copy retains only in-frame clones and omits some. The sample has roughly 250,000 clones, roughly 86% seen once; the top ten hold roughly 3.3%. Source material: PBMCs or T cells enriched from blood (not recorded which). These receptor sequences come from a woman in her 40s with acute COVID-19. CDR3s include the opening cysteine and the closing phenylalanine or tryptophan. A D gene is named only where the DNA matches it firmly. Rows give clone size only sometimes, using once, few, many, or a class for an expanded clone.

j_call d_call v_call clone_size cdr3_nt cdr3_aa
TRBJ2-5 TRBD1 TRBV11-2 - TGTGCCAGCAGCTTAGGATCGGGACAGTATCAGACCCAGTACTTC CASSLGSGQYQTQYF
TRBJ2-5 TRBD2 TRBV25-1 - TGTGCCCCTAAGCCTAGCGGGAGGGCATTATTTGAGACCCAGTACTTC CAPKPSGRALFETQYF
TRBJ2-1 TRBD2 TRBV7-6 - TGTGCCAGCAGCTTATTGGCGGGAGGGCCGGGGGATGAGCAGTTCTTC CASSLLAGGPGDEQFF
TRBJ2-3 - TRBV7-9 - TGTGCCAGCAGCTTAGGCGGGACTAGCACAGATACGCAGTATTTT CASSLGGTSTDTQYF
TRBJ2-1 TRBD2 TRBV5-1 - TGCGCCAGCATACGGGAGGGTTCCTACAATGAGCAGTTCTTC CASIREGSYNEQFF
TRBJ1-2 TRBD1 TRBV10-2 - TGCGCCAGCAGTGTATCACAGGGGGAGCATGGCTACACCTTC CASSVSQGEHGYTF
TRBJ1-2 - TRBV5-4 many TGTGCCAGCAGCCAATTCTACTCGCTCTATGGCTACACCTTC CASSQFYSLYGYTF
TRBJ2-1 TRBD2 TRBV9 - TGTGCCAGCAGCGAGGGACTAGCGGGCCCCTCCTACAATGAGCAGTTCTTC CASSEGLAGPSYNEQFF
TRBJ2-1 TRBD2 TRBV15 - TGTGCCTCGGCTAGGGGAGGGCTGGATGAGCAGTTCTTC CASARGGLDEQFF
TRBJ1-1 - TRBV30 - TGTGCCTGGAGTGCGCTCGCCAGGGGAGGGACTGAAGCTTTCTTT CAWSALARGGTEAFF
TRBJ2-2 - TRBV7-3 - TGTGCCAGCAGCTTAAACCCGAGGAGGGAGCTGTTTTTT CASSLNPRRELFF
TRBJ2-7 - TRBV29-1 - TGCAGCGTCGAGACAGTACCCTACGAGCAGTACTTC CSVETVPYEQYF
TRBJ2-2 TRBD1 TRBV5-1 - TGCGCCAGCAGCACGGACAGGGCGAACACCGGGGAGCTGTTTTTT CASSTDRANTGELFF
TRBJ1-6 - TRBV7-3 once TGTGCCAGCAGCTTAAGCGGGGCTGGCTCACCCCTCCACTTT CASSLSGAGSPLHF
TRBJ2-7 - TRBV6-5 - TGTGCCTTGCGCCGTGGCGGCTCCTACGAGCAGTACTTC CALRRGGSYEQYF
TRBJ2-7 TRBD2 TRBV2 - TGTGCCAGCAAGGTTGAGCGGGAGTCGGACTACGAGCAGTACTTC CASKVERESDYEQYF
TRBJ1-2 - TRBV2 - TGTGCCAGCAGTGAAGCGCTTAACAGGGAAGGCTACACCTTC CASSEALNREGYTF
TRBJ1-6 TRBD1 TRBV14 - TGTGCCAGCAGCCAAGACCCAGCCGGGACAGGGTTACATAATTCACCCCTCCACTTT CASSQDPAGTGLHNSPLHF
TRBJ2-2 - TRBV6-2/TRBV6-3 few TGTGCCAGCAGTCCCCAGGGAACCGGGGAGCTGTTTTTT CASSPQGTGELFF
TRBJ2-7 TRBD2 TRBV11-2 - TGTGCCAGCAGCTTAGATCAGCTTAGCGGGGGTACCTACGAGCAGTACTTC CASSLDQLSGGTYEQYF
TRBJ2-7 - TRBV5-1 - TGCGCCAGCAGCTTGGGTGACTACCCCTACGAGCAGTACTTC CASSLGDYPYEQYF
TRBJ2-3 TRBD2 TRBV5-4 - TGTGCCAGCAGGCGGGGACTAGCGGGAGTAGATACGCAGTATTTT CASRRGLAGVDTQYF
TRBJ2-7 TRBD2 TRBV2 - TGTGCCAGCAGGGGAACTAGCGAAATTACATCCTACGAGCAGTACTTC CASRGTSEITSYEQYF
TRBJ2-4 TRBD1 TRBV5-4 - TGTGCCAGCAGTACGGGACAGGGGAGAGCCAAAAACATTCAGTACTTC CASSTGQGRAKNIQYF
TRBJ2-1 TRBD2 TRBV5-1 few TGCGCCAGCAGCTTGGAGGCTAGCGGCGCCTACAATGAGCAGTTCTTC CASSLEASGAYNEQFF
TRBJ2-1 - TRBV11-3 - TGTGCCAGCAGCCCCTTTGATGCGAACAATGAGCAGTTCTTC CASSPFDANNEQFF
TRBJ2-1 TRBD2 TRBV11-3 - TGTGCCAGCAGCTTAAGGGGGCTAGCGGGAGGTAATGAGCAGTTCTTC CASSLRGLAGGNEQFF
TRBJ2-1 - TRBV7-3 - TGTGCCAGCAGCTTAATCGGGGGACTTCCCTACAATGAGCAGTTCTTC CASSLIGGLPYNEQFF
TRBJ1-2 TRBD1 TRBV24-1 - TGTGCCACCCAGGACAGGGCCGAGTATGGCTACACCTTC CATQDRAEYGYTF
TRBJ2-1 TRBD2 TRBV28 - TGTGCCAGCAGTCCGAGCCAGAGGACTAGCGGGAGCCCCGGAAATGAGCAGTTCTTC CASSPSQRTSGSPGNEQFF
TRBJ2-5 TRBD1 TRBV10-2 - TGCGCCAGCAGCCGGGACAGGGGGCGGTTGGAGACCCAGTACTTC CASSRDRGRLETQYF
TRBJ2-3 TRBD2 TRBV27 - TGTGCCAGCAGTTTAATGTCGGGAGGTTGGCATACGCAGTATTTT CASSLMSGGWHTQYF
TRBJ1-1 - TRBV5-1 - TGCGCCAGCAGCCAAGATACAATGAACACTGAAGCTTTCTTT CASSQDTMNTEAFF